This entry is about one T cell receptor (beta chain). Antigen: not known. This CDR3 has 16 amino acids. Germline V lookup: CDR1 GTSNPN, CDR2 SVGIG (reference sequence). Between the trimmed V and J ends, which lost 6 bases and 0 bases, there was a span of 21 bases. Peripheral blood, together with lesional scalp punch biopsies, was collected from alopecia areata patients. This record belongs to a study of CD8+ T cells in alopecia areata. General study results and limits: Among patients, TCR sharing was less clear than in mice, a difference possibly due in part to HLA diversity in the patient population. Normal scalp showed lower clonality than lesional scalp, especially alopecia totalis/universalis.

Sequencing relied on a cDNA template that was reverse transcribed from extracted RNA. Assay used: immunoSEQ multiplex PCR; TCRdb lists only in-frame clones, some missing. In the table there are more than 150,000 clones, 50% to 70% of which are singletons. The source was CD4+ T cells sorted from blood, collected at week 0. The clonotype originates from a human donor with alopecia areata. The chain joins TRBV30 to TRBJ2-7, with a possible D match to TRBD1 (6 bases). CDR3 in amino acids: CACKTYRAFSSYEQYF. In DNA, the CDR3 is TGTGCCTGTAAGACCTACAGGGCCTTTAGCTCCTACGAGCAGTACTTC.